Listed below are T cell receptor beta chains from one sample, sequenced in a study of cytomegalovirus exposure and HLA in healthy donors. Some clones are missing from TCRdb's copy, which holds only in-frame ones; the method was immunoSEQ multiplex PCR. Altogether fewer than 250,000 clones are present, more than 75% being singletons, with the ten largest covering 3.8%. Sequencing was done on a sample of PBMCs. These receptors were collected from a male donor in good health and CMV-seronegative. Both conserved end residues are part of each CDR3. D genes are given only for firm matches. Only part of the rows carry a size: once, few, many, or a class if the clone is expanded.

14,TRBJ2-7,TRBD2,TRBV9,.,TGTGCCAGCAGCCAGACTAGCGGCTCCTACGAGCAGTACTTC,CASSQTSGSYEQYF
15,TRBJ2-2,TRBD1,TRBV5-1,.,TGCGCCAGCAGCTTGGAACAGGGGATCACCGGGGAGCTGTTTTTT,CASSLEQGITGELFF
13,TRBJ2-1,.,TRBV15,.,TGTGCCACCAGCAGAGATCGAGGGGGTGAGCAGTTCTTC,CATSRDRGGEQFF
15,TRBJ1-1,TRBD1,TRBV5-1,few,TGCGCCAGCAGCCAAGGGACAGGGGGCGTCACTGAAGCTTTCTTT,CASSQGTGGVTEAFF
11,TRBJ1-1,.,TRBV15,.,TGTGCCACCAGCAGAGAAAGGGGACTGAGCTTT,CATSRERGLSF
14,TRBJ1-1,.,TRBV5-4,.,TGTGCCAGCAGTCACCAGGGGCTGCCCACTGAAGCTTTCTTT,CASSHQGLPTEAFF
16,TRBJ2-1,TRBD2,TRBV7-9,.,TGTGCCAGCAGCTTAGAGGGACCTAGCGGGAGGGGTGAGCAGTTCTTC,CASSLEGPSGRGEQFF
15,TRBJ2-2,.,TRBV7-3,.,TGTGCCAGCAGCTTATATAGCGGAAACACCGGGGAGCTGTTTTTT,CASSLYSGNTGELFF
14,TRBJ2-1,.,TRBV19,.,TGTGCCACTCGATGGGGCGGCGCCTACAATGAGCAGTTCTTC,CATRWGGAYNEQFF
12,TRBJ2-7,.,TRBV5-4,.,TGTGCCAGCAGCTTGCCAGGTTACGAGCAGTACTTC,CASSLPGYEQYF
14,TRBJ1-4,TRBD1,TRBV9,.,TGTGCCAGCAGCGCTGGGACAGGGGTTGAAAAACTGTTTTTT,CASSAGTGVEKLFF
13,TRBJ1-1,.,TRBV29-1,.,TGCAGCGTCGAGGGCCCGACGAGAACTGAAGCTTTCTTT,CSVEGPTRTEAFF
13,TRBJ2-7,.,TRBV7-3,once,TGTGCCAGCAGCACGGATCAGGGATTCGAGCAGTACTTC,CASSTDQGFEQYF
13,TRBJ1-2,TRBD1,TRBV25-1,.,TGTGCCAGCAGTGGACAGGGGCGGCGCGGCTACACCTTC,CASSGQGRRGYTF
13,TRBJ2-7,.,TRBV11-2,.,TGTGCCAGCAGCTTACCCAGGGTATACGAGCAGTACTTC,CASSLPRVYEQYF
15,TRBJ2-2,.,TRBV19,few,TGTGCCAGTACCCCTACTAGTCTGAACACCGGGGAGCTGTTTTTT,CASTPTSLNTGELFF
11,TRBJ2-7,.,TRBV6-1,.,TGTGCCAGCAGTGAAGTAGTTTTGCAGTACTTC,CASSEVVLQYF
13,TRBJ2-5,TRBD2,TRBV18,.,TGTGCCAGCTCCGTAGCGGGAACAGAGACCCAGTACTTC,CASSVAGTETQYF
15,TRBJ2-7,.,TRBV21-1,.,TGTGCCAGCAGCCTACCTCGGGACAGGGGGCACGAGCAGTACTTC,CASSLPRDRGHEQYF
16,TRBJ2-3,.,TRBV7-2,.,TGTGCCAGCAGCTTAACGGCGGGCGACGGCACAGATACGCAGTATTTT,CASSLTAGDGTDTQYF
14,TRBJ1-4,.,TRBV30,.,TGTGCCTGGAGTGTACCTGGGACCGGGGGAAAACTGTTTTTT,CAWSVPGTGGKLFF
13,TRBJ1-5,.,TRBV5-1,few,TGCGCCAGCAGCTTGGTGAGTAATCAGCCCCAGCATTTT,CASSLVSNQPQHF